This paragraph reports one TCR beta chain. What it binds is unknown. The CDR3 covers 14 residues. Trimming pared 5 bases from V and 9 bases from J, leaving 17 bases between. CDR1 is LGHDT and CDR2 is YNNKEL in the germline V gene (reference sequence). The record originates from a study of identical twins. TCRdb redid the calling of the 5' RACE reads with MiXCR, one entry per CDR3 protein. The sample includes 350,000 to 500,000 distinct CDR3 sequences, around a sixth of them seen just once. Among all donors, each was a healthy Caucasian. Study-wide results and limits: Recombination models fit unrelated individuals' TCR alpha sharing but underestimated twins'.

The receptor's source is a man aged 50-60 years in good health. The chain combines TRBV3-1 with TRBJ2-1; D gene unclear. The specimen was naive T cells sorted from blood. This CDR3 reads CASSSRLLTIEQFF. In DNA, the CDR3 is TGTGCCAGCAGCTCACGACTGTTAACTATTGAGCAGTTCTTC.